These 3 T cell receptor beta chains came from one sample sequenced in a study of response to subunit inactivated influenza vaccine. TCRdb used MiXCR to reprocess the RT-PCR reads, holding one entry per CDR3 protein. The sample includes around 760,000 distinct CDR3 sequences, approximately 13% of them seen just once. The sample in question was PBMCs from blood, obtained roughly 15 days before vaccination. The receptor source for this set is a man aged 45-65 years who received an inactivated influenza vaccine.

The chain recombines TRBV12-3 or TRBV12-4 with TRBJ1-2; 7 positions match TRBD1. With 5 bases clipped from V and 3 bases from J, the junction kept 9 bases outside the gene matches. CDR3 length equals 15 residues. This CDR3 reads CASSPLTGYDYGYTF. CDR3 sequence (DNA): TGTGCCAGCAGTCCTTTGACAGGGTATGACTATGGCTACACCTTC.

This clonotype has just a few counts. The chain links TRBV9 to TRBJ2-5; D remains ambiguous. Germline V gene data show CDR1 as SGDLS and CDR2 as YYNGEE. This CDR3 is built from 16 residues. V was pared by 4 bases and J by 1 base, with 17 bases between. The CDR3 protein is CASSPTRVRSQETQYF. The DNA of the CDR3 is TGTGCCAGCAGCCCCACTCGAGTTCGGTCCCAAGAGACCCAGTACTTC. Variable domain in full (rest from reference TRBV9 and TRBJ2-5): DSGVTQTPKHLITATGQRVTLRCSPRSGDLSVYWYQQSLDQGLQFLIQYYNGEERAKGNILERFSAQQFPDLHSELNLSSLELGDSALYFCASSPTRVRSQETQYFGPGTRLLVL.

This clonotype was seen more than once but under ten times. The CDR3 coding sequence is TGTGCCAGCAGCGTAGCAGGGGGCGCGTACACCGGGGAGCTGTTTTTT. The encoded protein is CASSVAGGAYTGELFF. This chain uses TRBV9 with TRBJ2-2, with 8 bases identical to TRBD1. Germline V lookup: CDR1 SGDLS, CDR2 YYNGEE. V was clipped by 0 bases and J by 3 bases; unmatched bases: 4. The CDR3 totals 16 residues.